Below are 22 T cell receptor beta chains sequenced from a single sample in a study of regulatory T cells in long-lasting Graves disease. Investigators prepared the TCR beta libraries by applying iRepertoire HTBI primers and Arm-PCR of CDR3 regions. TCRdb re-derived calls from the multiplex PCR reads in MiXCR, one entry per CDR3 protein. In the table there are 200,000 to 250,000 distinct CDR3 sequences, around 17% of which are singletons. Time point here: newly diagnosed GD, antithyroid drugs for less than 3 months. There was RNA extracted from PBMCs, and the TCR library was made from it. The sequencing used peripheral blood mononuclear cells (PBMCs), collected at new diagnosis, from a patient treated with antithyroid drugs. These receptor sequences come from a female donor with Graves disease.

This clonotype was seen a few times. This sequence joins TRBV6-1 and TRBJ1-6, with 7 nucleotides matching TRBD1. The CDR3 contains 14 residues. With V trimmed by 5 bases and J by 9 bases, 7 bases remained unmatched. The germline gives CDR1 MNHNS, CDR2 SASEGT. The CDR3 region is CASSTTGVGSPLHF. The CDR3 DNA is TGTGCCAGCAGTACCACAGGGGTAGGTTCACCCCTCCACTTT.

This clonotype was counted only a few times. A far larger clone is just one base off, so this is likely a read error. CDR3 bases: TGTGCCAGCAGTCGTCAGGGAGGCGGGAGGGACAATGAGCAGTACTTC. Translation gives CASSRQGGGRDNEQYF. This chain links TRBV12-3 or TRBV12-4 with TRBJ2-5; 9 bases line up with TRBD2. Trimming removed 5 bases from V and 11 bases from J; junction bases left unmatched: 18. The CDR3 has 16 amino acids.

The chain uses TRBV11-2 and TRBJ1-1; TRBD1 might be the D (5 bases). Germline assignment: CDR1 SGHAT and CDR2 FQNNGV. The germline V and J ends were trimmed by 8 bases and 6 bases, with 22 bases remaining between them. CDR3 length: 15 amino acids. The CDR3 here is CASHTGGLAAPEAFF. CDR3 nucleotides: TGTGCCAGCCATACCGGGGGGTTGGCGGCCCCTGAAGCTTTCTTT.

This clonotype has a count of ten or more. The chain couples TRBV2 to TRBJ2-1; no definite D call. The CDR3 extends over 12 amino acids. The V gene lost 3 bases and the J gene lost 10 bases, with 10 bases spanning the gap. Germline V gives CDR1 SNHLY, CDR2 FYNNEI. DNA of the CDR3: TGTGCCAGCAGTGACTACATCCCCGAGCAGTTCTTC. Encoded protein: CASSDYIPEQFF. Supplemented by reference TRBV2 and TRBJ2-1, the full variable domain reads EPEVTQTPSHQVTQMGQEVILRCVPISNHLYFYWYRQILGQKVEFLVSFYNNEISEKSEIFDDQFSVERPDGSNFTLKIRSTKLEDSAMYFCASSDYIPEQFFGPGTRLTVL.

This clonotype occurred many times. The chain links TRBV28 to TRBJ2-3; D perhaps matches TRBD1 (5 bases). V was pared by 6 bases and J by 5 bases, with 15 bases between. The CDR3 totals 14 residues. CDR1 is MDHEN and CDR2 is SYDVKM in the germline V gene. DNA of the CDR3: TGTGCCAGCAGCGTGGGGCCCCACGAAGATACGCAGTATTTT. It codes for CASSVGPHEDTQYF.

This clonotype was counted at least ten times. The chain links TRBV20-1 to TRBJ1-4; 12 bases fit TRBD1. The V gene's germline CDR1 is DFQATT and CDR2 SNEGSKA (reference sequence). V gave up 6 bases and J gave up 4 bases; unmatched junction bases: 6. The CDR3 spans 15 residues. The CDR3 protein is CSAGQGARGNEKLFF. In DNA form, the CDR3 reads TGCAGTGCGGGACAGGGGGCGCGGGGTAATGAAAAACTGTTTTTT.

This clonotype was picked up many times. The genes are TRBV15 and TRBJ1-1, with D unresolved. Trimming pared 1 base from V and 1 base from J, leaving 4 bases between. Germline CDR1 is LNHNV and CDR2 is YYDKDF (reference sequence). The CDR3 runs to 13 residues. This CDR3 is CATSRVGNTEAFF. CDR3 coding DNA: TGTGCCACCAGCAGAGTTGGGAACACTGAAGCTTTCTTT.

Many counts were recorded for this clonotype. CDR3 nucleotides: TGTGCCAGCAGCTTAGACTTGCGGGACCACTACCGCTACGAGCAGTACTTC. Translation gives CASSLDLRDHYRYEQYF. The V gene is TRBV7-2, the J gene TRBJ2-7; the D gene is possibly TRBD2 (6 bases). Germline loops: CDR1 SGHTA, CDR2 FQGNSA. V was pared by 1 base and J by 3 bases, with 19 bases between. This CDR3 region has 17 residues.

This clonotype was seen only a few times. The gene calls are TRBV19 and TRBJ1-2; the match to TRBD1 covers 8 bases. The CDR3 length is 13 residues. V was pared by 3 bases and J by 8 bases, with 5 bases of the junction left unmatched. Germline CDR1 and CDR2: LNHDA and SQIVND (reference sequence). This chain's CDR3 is CASSIRTGRGYTF. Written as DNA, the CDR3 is TGTGCCAGTAGTATCCGGACAGGGCGAGGCTACACCTTC.

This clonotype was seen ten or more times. The CDR3 DNA follows: TGTGCCAGCAGCCTACAGGGGGCCTTCTCCTACGAGCAGTACTTC. Residues: CASSLQGAFSYEQYF. The chain joins TRBV7-2 to TRBJ2-7; 9 nucleotides line up with TRBD1. The CDR3 loop spans 15 amino acids. Germline values: CDR1 SGHTA, CDR2 FQGNSA. V was pared by 5 bases and J by 0 bases, with 5 bases of the junction left unmatched.

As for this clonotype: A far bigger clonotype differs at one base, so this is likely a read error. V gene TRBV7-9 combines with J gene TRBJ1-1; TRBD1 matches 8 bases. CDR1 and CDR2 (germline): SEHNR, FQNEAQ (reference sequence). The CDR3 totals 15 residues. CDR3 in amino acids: CASSFPGGSNTEALF. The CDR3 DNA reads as TGTGCCAGCAGCTTCCCAGGGGGCTCGAACACTGAAGCTCTCTTT.

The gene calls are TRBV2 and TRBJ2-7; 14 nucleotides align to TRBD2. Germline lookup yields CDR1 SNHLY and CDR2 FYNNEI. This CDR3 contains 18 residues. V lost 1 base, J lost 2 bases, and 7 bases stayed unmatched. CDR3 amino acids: CASSEDRMGLAGAYEQYF. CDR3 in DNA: TGTGCCAGCAGTGAAGACAGAATGGGACTAGCGGGAGCCTACGAGCAGTACTTC.

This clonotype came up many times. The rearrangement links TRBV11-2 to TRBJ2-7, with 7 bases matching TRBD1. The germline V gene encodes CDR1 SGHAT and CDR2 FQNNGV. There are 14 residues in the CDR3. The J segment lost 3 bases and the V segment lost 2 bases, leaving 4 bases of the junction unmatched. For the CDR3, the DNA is TGTGCCAGCAGCTTAATAGGACAGGACTACGAGCAGTACTTC. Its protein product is CASSLIGQDYEQYF.

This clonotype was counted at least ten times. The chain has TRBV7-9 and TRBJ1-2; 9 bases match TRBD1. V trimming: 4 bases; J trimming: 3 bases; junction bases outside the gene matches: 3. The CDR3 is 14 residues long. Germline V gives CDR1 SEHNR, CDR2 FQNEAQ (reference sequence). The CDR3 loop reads CASSSGTGYYGYTF. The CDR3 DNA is TGTGCCAGCAGCTCCGGGACAGGGTACTATGGCTACACCTTC.

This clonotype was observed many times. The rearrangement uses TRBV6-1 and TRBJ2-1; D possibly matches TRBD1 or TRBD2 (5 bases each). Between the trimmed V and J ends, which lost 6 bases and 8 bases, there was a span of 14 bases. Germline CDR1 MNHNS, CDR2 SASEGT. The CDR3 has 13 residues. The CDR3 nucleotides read TGTGCCAGCAGATTCGGGGCCCGGGATGAGCAGTTCTTC. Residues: CASRFGARDEQFF.

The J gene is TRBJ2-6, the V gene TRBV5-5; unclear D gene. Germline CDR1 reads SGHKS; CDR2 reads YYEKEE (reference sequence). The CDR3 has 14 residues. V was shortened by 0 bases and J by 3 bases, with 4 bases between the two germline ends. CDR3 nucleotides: TGTGCCAGCAGCTTGGGGGTTGGGGCCAACGTCCTGACTTTC. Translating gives CASSLGVGANVLTF.

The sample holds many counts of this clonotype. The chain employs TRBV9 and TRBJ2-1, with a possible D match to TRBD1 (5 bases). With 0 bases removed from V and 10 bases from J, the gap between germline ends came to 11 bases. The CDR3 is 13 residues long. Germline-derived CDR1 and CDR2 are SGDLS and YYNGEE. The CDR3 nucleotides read TGTGCCAGCAGCGTAGAAGGGGCGACCGAGCAGTTCTTC. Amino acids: CASSVEGATEQFF.

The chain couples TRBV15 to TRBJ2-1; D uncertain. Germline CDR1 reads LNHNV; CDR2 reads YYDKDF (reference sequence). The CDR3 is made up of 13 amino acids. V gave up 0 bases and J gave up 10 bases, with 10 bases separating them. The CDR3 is CATSREYAREQFF. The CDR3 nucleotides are TGTGCCACCAGCAGAGAATACGCTCGGGAGCAGTTCTTC.

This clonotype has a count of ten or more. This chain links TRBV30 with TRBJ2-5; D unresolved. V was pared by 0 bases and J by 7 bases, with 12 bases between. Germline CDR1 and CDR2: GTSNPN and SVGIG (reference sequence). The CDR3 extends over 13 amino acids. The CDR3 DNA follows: TGTGCCTGGAGTGTACGCGGTCCCTCGACCCAGTACTTC. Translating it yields CAWSVRGPSTQYF.

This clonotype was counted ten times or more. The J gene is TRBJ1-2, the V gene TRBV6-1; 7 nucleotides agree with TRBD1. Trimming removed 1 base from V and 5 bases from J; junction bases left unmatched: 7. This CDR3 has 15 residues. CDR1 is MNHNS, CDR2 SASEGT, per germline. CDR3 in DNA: TGTGCCAGCAGTGAAGGGGCAGGGGGATGGTATGGCTACACCTTC. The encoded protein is CASSEGAGGWYGYTF.

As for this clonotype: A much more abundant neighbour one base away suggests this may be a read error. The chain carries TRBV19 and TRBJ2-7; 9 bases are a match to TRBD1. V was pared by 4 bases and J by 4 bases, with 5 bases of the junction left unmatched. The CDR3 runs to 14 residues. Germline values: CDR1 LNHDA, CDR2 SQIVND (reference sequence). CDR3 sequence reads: CASSRDRVTYEQYF. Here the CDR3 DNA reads TGTGCCAGTAGTAGGGACAGGGTGACATACGAGCAGTACTTC.

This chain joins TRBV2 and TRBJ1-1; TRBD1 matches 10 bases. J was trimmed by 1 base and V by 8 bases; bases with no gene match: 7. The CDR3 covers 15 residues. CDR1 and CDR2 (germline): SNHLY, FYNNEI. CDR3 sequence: CASFGDRGRNTEAFF. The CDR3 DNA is TGTGCCAGCTTCGGAGACAGGGGGCGGAACACTGAAGCTTTCTTT.